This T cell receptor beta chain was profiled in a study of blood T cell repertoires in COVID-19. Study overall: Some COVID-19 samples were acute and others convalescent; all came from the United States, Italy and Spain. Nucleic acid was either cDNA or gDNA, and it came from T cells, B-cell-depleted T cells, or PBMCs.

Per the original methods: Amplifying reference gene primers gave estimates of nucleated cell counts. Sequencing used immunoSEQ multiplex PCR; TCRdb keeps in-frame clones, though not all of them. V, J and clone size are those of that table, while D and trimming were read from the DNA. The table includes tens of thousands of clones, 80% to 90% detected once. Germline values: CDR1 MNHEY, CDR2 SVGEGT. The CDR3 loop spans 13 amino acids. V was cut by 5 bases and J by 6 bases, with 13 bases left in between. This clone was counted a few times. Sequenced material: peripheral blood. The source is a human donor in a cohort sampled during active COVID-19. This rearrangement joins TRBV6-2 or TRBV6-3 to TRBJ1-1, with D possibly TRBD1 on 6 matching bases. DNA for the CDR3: TGTGCCAGCAGTAAACAGGGTTCCGCTGAAGCTTTCTTT. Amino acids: CASSKQGSAEAFF.